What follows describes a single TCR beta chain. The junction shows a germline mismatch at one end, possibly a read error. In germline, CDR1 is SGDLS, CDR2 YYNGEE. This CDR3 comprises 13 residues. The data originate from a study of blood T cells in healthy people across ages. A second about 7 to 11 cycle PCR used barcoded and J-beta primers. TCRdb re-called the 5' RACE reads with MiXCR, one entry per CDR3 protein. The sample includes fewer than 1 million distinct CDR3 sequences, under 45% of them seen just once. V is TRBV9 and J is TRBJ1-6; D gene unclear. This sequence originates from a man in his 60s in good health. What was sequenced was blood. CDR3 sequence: CASSENISSPLHF. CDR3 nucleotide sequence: TGCGCCAGCAGCGAGAACATCAGTTCACCCCTCCACTTT.